These 25 T cell receptor beta chains share one sample of origin, sequenced in a study of T cell changes during pregnancy in multiple sclerosis. Repertoires were generated with immunoSEQ multiplex PCR, while TCRdb's copy carries only in-frame clones and drops some. This sample yields tens of thousands of clones, of which roughly 94% are seen a single time; 2% to 3% belongs to the top ten. Sequenced here: CD8+ T cells from peripheral blood mononuclear cells, sampled after pregnancy. These receptors were obtained from a female donor with multiple sclerosis, enrolled in a pregnancy study.

V usage is TRBV7-9 and J usage is TRBJ2-7, with 7 bases identical to TRBD2. The CDR3 covers 15 residues. Germline CDR1 is SEHNR and CDR2 is FQNEAQ (reference sequence). V lost 4 bases and J lost 5; bases outside the gene matches: 11. The CDR3, as DNA: TGTGCCAGCAGCTCCACACTAGCGATCGGCGACGAGCAGTACTTC. Protein product: CASSSTLAIGDEQYF.

This chain connects TRBV19 to TRBJ2-1; 7 positions match TRBD1. J was trimmed by 3 bases and V by 6 bases; bases with no gene match: 5. The CDR3 has 14 residues. Germline assignment: CDR1 LNHDA and CDR2 SQIVND (reference sequence). The CDR3 reads CASSTGTVYNEQFF. As DNA, the CDR3 is TGTGCCAGTAGCACCGGGACAGTCTACAATGAGCAGTTCTTC.

This clone occurred a few times. The V call is TRBV5-6, the J call TRBJ2-7; D ambiguous. The germline CDR1 and CDR2 sequences are SGHDT and YYEEEE. This CDR3 is 13 amino acids long. V lost 0 bases and J 1 base, leaving 5 bases between the germline ends. The CDR3 reads CASSLGQSYEQYF. The CDR3 nucleotides are TGTGCCAGCAGCTTGGGGCAGTCCTACGAGCAGTACTTC.

The rearrangement links TRBV7-7 to TRBJ2-7; D is perhaps TRBD1 (5 bases). Between the trimmed V and J ends, which lost 5 bases and 4 bases, there was a span of 12 bases. The CDR3 is 13 amino acids. From germline, CDR1 is SSHAT and CDR2 FNYEAQ (reference sequence). The CDR3 protein is CASSLRPGYEQYF. Here the CDR3 DNA reads TGTGCCAGCAGCCTACGGCCAGGGTACGAGCAGTACTTC.

This chain uses TRBV18 with TRBJ1-2; D is unresolved. The CDR3 length is 15 residues. Germline V lookup: CDR1 KGHSH, CDR2 LQKENI. The ends were cut back, 4 bases at V and 3 bases at J, with 15 bases in the middle. This CDR3 is CASSRRELLDYGYTF. For the CDR3, the DNA is TGTGCCAGCTCACGGCGGGAACTACTTGACTATGGCTACACCTTC.

In regard to this clone: Other DNA variants within this sample encode the same CDR3. This rearrangement joins TRBV30 to TRBJ2-7; maybe TRBD1 (5 bases). The CDR3 consists of 13 residues. Trimming removed 0 bases from V and 4 bases from J, with 10 bases in between. The germline V gene has CDR1 GTSNPN and CDR2 SVGIG (reference sequence). CDR3 sequence reads: CAWSVGQGYEQYF. The CDR3 DNA is TGTGCCTGGAGTGTTGGGCAGGGATACGAGCAGTACTTC.

V gene TRBV19 combines with J gene TRBJ1-5; D is undetermined. V was shortened by 6 bases and J by 5 bases, with 14 bases between the two germline ends. The germline V gene has CDR1 LNHDA and CDR2 SQIVND (reference sequence). CDR3 length: 14 residues. The CDR3 DNA reads as TGTGCCAGTAGAAACGGTGTTGAATATCAGCCCCAGCATTTT. It codes for CASRNGVEYQPQHF.

The rearrangement links TRBV11-2 to TRBJ2-7; the match to TRBD2 covers 7 bases. V was pared by 4 bases and J by 3 bases, with 6 bases of the junction left unmatched. CDR1 SGHAT and CDR2 FQNNGV come from the germline V gene. CDR3 length: 14 residues. The CDR3 nucleotides are TGTGCCAGCAGCTCCCCACTAGCGATCTACGAGCAGTACTTC. Translation gives CASSSPLAIYEQYF.

CDR3 sequence: CSVDFMGLRQADSDTEAFF. CDR3 bases: TGCAGCGTTGATTTTATGGGTCTTAGACAGGCTGATAGCGACACTGAAGCTTTCTTT. The chain links TRBV29-1 to TRBJ1-1, with a possible D match to TRBD1 (6 bases). Germline lookup yields CDR1 SQVTM and CDR2 ANQGSEA. Trimming removed 3 bases from V and 3 bases from J, with 29 bases in between. The CDR3 length is 19 residues.

This CDR3 reads CASSLTGTANTEAFF. The CDR3 DNA reads TGTGCCAGCTCACTTACCGGGACAGCTAACACTGAAGCTTTCTTT. V and J are TRBV18 and TRBJ1-1, with 7 positions matching TRBD1. Germline V gives CDR1 KGHSH, CDR2 LQKENI. The CDR3 is 15 amino acids. V shed 4 bases, J shed 2 bases, and the junction held 7 bases outside the gene matches.

This clone was seen only once. This rearrangement joins TRBV27 to TRBJ2-7; D not certain. Germline-derived CDR1 and CDR2 are MNHEY and SMNVEV (reference sequence). The V gene lost 6 bases and the J gene lost 3 bases, with 9 bases spanning the gap. The CDR3 loop spans 12 amino acids. In DNA form, the CDR3 reads TGTGCCAGCAGCAGACTGGACTACGAGCAGTACTTC. This gives the protein CASSRLDYEQYF.

The genes are TRBV29-1 and TRBJ1-2; possibly TRBD1 for D (6 bases). The V and J ends lost 0 bases and 8 bases respectively, with 16 bases between them. Germline assignment: CDR1 SQVTM and CDR2 ANQGSEA. There are 14 residues in the CDR3. This CDR3 reads CSVEDWTAVQGYTF. DNA of the CDR3: TGCAGCGTTGAAGATTGGACAGCCGTGCAAGGCTACACCTTC.

This clone was seen once. The chain uses TRBV5-6 and TRBJ2-2, with 11 bases aligning to TRBD2. Germline CDR1 reads SGHDT; CDR2 reads YYEEEE. Trimming cost V 4 bases and J 6 bases; bases outside gene matches: 8. The CDR3 runs to 16 residues. CDR3 sequence reads: CASSLGTSGLPGELFF. In DNA, the CDR3 is TGTGCCAGCAGCCTGGGGACTAGCGGTTTACCCGGGGAGCTGTTTTTT.

The chain links TRBV4-2 to TRBJ2-1; D not resolved. Germline CDR1 is LGHNA and CDR2 is YNFKEQ. The CDR3 is 15 amino acids. Deletions cut 2 bases from V and 4 bases from J, with 12 bases between. The CDR3 reads CASSQTRTDYNEQFF. The CDR3 nucleotides are TGTGCCAGCAGCCAAACAAGAACAGATTACAATGAGCAGTTCTTC.

This clone was recorded only once. The chain carries TRBV4-1 and TRBJ2-5; a possible D gene is TRBD2 (6 bases). Trimming removed 0 bases from V and 3 bases from J, with 8 bases in between. The V gene's germline CDR1 is MGHRA and CDR2 YSYEKL. The CDR3 totals 14 residues. The CDR3 DNA follows: TGCGCCAGCAGCCAAGATCCGGGAGAAGAGACCCAGTACTTC. It encodes CASSQDPGEETQYF.

This clone was counted a few times. The chain couples TRBV7-9 to TRBJ2-3; 11 bases match TRBD2. Germline lookup yields CDR1 SEHNR and CDR2 FQNEAQ (reference sequence). The CDR3 sequence is 16 residues long. The junction had 5 bases not matched to a gene; V was cut back by 5 bases and J by 1 base. For the CDR3, the DNA is TGTGCCAGCAGCCCCTTGGGACTAGCGGGCACAGATACGCAGTATTTT. Residues: CASSPLGLAGTDTQYF.

The chain has TRBV6-1 and TRBJ2-7, with 9 bases that match TRBD1. Germline V lookup: CDR1 MNHNS, CDR2 SASEGT. The CDR3 contains 16 residues. Losses at the gene ends were 4 bases for V and 1 base for J; bases not matched to a gene: 8. The CDR3 nucleotides read TGTGCCAGCAGTGTCCACCGGGACAGGGTGTCCTACGAGCAGTACTTC. Amino acids: CASSVHRDRVSYEQYF.

This chain joins TRBV9 and TRBJ1-2, with D unclear. Germline CDR1 reads SGDLS; CDR2 reads YYNGEE. This CDR3 region has 14 residues. Trimming stripped 0 bases from V and 3 bases from J, with 9 bases between. The CDR3: CASSVEEGDYGYTF. In DNA, the CDR3 is TGTGCCAGCAGCGTAGAAGAGGGCGACTATGGCTACACCTTC.

The rearrangement uses TRBV25-1 and TRBJ2-7; 10 bases map to TRBD1. The CDR3 contains 16 residues. Germline V gene data show CDR1 as MGHDK and CDR2 as SYGVNS. Trimming removed 4 bases from V and 4 bases from J; junction bases left unmatched: 10. CDR3 bases: TGTGCCAGCAGTGGCTATGGACAGGGGGGGTCTTACGAGCAGTACTTC. Protein sequence: CASSGYGQGGSYEQYF.

The chain couples TRBV27 to TRBJ1-2; D is unresolved. The CDR3 spans 16 residues. Trimming stripped 5 bases from V and 4 bases from J, with 20 bases between. CDR1 MNHEY and CDR2 SMNVEV come from the germline V gene (reference sequence). The CDR3 coding sequence is TGTGCCAGCAGTCCCAACAGCCGTATGGCGACCTATGGCTACACCTTC. This gives the protein CASSPNSRMATYGYTF.

The chain employs TRBV4-3 and TRBJ1-3; no definite D call. There are 14 residues in the CDR3. V was pared by 3 bases and J by 0 bases, with 6 bases between. The germline CDR1 and CDR2 sequences are LGHNA and YSLEER. The CDR3 DNA follows: TGCGCCAGCAGCCAGGGCCTCTCTGGAAACACCATATATTTT. It yields the protein CASSQGLSGNTIYF.

The chain has TRBV7-9 and TRBJ2-5; 7 bases map to TRBD1. The CDR3 has 16 amino acids. After removal of 6 bases from V and 1 base from J, the junction contained 11 bases not matched to a gene. CDR1 is SEHNR, CDR2 FQNEAQ, per germline (reference sequence). CDR3 residues: CASRPSGTVVQETQYF. CDR3 coding DNA: TGTGCCAGCAGACCATCCGGGACAGTGGTCCAAGAGACCCAGTACTTC.

Here the CDR3 DNA reads TGTGCCAGCAGTTTCCCCTCTAGCGGCCAAACCTACAATGAGCAGTTCTTC. It specifies CASSFPSSGQTYNEQFF. This sequence joins TRBV28 and TRBJ2-1, with TRBD2 matching 7 bases. CDR3 length: 17 residues. Germline V gene sequence: CDR1 MDHEN, CDR2 SYDVKM. Germline trimming cut 3 bases from V and 2 bases from J; bases unmatched to any gene: 10.

This chain joins TRBV6-1 and TRBJ2-1, with D possibly matching TRBD1 (6 bases). V lost 2 bases and J lost 4, with 12 bases in between. CDR1 is MNHNS, CDR2 SASEGT, per germline. The CDR3 contains 15 residues. The CDR3 DNA is TGTGCCAGCAGTGAAAGGGGGAGCGGTTACAATGAGCAGTTCTTC. It yields the protein CASSERGSGYNEQFF.

The gene calls are TRBV10-2 and TRBJ2-4; perhaps TRBD2 as D (6 bases). The V end was cut by 4 bases, the J end by 0 bases, with 13 bases between. This CDR3 has 16 residues. Germline CDR1 is WSHSY and CDR2 is SAAADI. CDR3 DNA sequence: TGCGCCAGCAGTGCCTCCGGGACTTTAGCCAAAAACATTCAGTACTTC. As protein: CASSASGTLAKNIQYF.